Listed below are T cell receptor beta chains from one sample, sequenced in a study of cytomegalovirus exposure and HLA in healthy donors. The repertoire was sequenced with immunoSEQ multiplex PCR; TCRdb's copy has only in-frame clones and lacks some. The data hold approximately 140,000 clones, with around 78% observed a single time. Sequencing was done on a sample of PBMCs. The receptors stem from a woman between 18 and 30 years old in good health and CMV-seronegative. Each CDR3 is given with its conserved first and last residue.

v_gene	j_gene	CDR3aa
TRBV20-1	TRBJ1-1	CSARRDTEAFF
TRBV25-1	TRBJ1-1	CASSEWGAEAFF
TRBV5-6	TRBJ2-7	CASSSTYSQSPYEQYF
TRBV29-1	TRBJ2-7	CSVGLAGGGQYF
TRBV2	TRBJ2-5	CASARLAGQETQYF
TRBV4-1	TRBJ1-1	CASSQLERTEAFF
TRBV15	TRBJ2-6	CATSRDRRTISGANVLTF
TRBV25-1	TRBJ2-3	CASSRGGTDTQYF
TRBV11-3	TRBJ2-3	CASSLGPESDTQYF
TRBV30	TRBJ1-1	CAWSDPVLLANTEAFF
TRBV7-2	TRBJ2-1	CASSFRSANEQFF
TRBV15	TRBJ2-3	CATSRGQLTDTQYF
TRBV15	TRBJ2-7	CATSRVTSFAEQYF
TRBV27	TRBJ2-2	CASSLTGAGELFF
TRBV13	TRBJ2-1	CASSLERSVRFF
TRBV5-1	TRBJ2-3	CASSPGTLKDTQYF
TRBV7-8	TRBJ2-5	CASSFGLAGRKQETQYF
TRBV2	TRBJ2-5	CASSVSQGRETQYF
TRBV5-1	TRBJ2-7	CASSLVAVSPREQYF
TRBV4-1	TRBJ2-1	CASSQTGTIYNEQFF
TRBV18	TRBJ2-1	CASRTGTGDYNEQFF
TRBV5-1	TRBJ2-1	CASSLNGRRNEQFF
TRBV5-1	TRBJ2-7	CASSFSGSSSYEQYF
TRBV5-1	TRBJ2-1	CASSSLQDNEQFF
TRBV19	TRBJ1-2	CASRVGTAFYGYTF
TRBV7-9	TRBJ2-1	CASSSAGPYNEQFF
TRBV6-1	TRBJ1-5	CASSAGGNQPQHF
TRBV27	TRBJ2-7	CASSYRDSSYEQYF
TRBV15	TRBJ1-2	CATSRERGAAYGYTF
TRBV6-5	TRBJ2-7	CASTAGDYEQYF
TRBV6-5	TRBJ2-5	CASSGSGMPKETQYF
TRBV5-6	TRBJ1-2	CASSLEQGDGYTF
TRBV2	TRBJ1-5	CATAPRIGDQPQHF
TRBV18	TRBJ1-1	CASSPPGTGHEAFF
TRBV5-1	TRBJ2-1	CASSLGYRGAVNEQFF
TRBV6-4	TRBJ2-2	CASSPGLVLGTGELFF
TRBV5-6	TRBJ2-3	CASSLVLDTQYF
TRBV18	TRBJ2-1	CASSPPIGTSATGEQFF
TRBV30	TRBJ1-1	CAWSLTVEAFF
TRBV5-1	TRBJ2-2	CASETGSTGELFF
TRBV4-1	TRBJ2-1	CASSRGPGDSSTNNEQFF
TRBV27	TRBJ2-2	CASGRGGGESGELFF
TRBV6-1	TRBJ1-5	CASSPQGDGQPQHF
TRBV5-1	TRBJ2-5	CASSSGLALRGTQYF
TRBV5-1	TRBJ2-7	CASSDPQGEQYF
TRBV2	TRBJ1-2	CASSAPGSRGSGYTF
TRBV29-1	TRBJ2-6	CSAGGSGANVLTF
TRBV6-5	TRBJ1-2	CASSDSYGYTF
TRBV27	TRBJ2-7	CASSETRGYEQYF
TRBV15	TRBJ2-1	CATSRTETSYNEQFF
TRBV6-5	TRBJ2-3	CASSSRGALSTDTQYF
TRBV2	TRBJ2-3	CASSEETGATDTQYF
TRBV6-1	TRBJ2-5	CASSEGGGILGEETQYF
TRBV7-2	TRBJ2-7	CASSAGGYEQYF
TRBV27	TRBJ1-4	CASSPWDRVNEKLFF
TRBV30	TRBJ2-5	CAWSQLGASGIETQYF
TRBV6-5	TRBJ1-1	CASSNRGRGTEAFF
TRBV5-1	TRBJ2-5	CASSWTSGVQETQYF
TRBV7-9	TRBJ2-7	CASSRSGTGKGEQYF